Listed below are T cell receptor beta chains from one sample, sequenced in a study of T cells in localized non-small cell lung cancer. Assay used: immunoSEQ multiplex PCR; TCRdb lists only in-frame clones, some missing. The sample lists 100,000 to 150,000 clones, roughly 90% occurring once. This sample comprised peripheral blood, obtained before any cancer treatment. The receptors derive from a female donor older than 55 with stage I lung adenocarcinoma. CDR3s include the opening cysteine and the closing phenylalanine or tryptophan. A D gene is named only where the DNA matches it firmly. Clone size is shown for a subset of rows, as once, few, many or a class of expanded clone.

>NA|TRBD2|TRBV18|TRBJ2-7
CASSPASGRGEQYF
TGTGCCAGCTCACCCGCTAGCGGGAGGGGTGAGCAGTACTTC
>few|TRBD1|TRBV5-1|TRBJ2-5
CASKGTGQQETQYF
TGCGCCAGCAAAGGGACAGGTCAGCAAGAGACCCAGTACTTC
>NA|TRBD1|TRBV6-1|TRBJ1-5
CASSDDRGRKSNSNQPQHF
TGTGCCAGCAGTGACGACAGGGGGCGAAAATCCAATAGCAATCAGCCCCAGCATTTT
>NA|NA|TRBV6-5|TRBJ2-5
CASSIPGLRETQYF
TGTGCCAGCAGTATACCCGGACTGAGAGAGACCCAGTACTTC
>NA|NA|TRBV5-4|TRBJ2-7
CASSLGRGSSYEQYF
TGTGCCAGCAGCTTGGGACGGGGTTCCTCCTACGAGCAGTACTTC
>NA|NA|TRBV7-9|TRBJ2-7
CASSRQTYEQYF
TGTGCCAGCTCACGTCAGACCTACGAGCAGTACTTC
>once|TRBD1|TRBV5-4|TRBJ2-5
CASSEGQGGETQYF
TGTGCCAGCAGTGAAGGACAGGGAGGAGAGACCCAGTACTTC
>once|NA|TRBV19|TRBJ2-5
CASSITSGQETQYF
TGTGCCAGTAGTATAACGAGCGGCCAAGAGACCCAGTACTTC
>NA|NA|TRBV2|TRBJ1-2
CASSEGVINTF
TGTGCCAGCAGTGAGGGGGTAATTAACACCTTC
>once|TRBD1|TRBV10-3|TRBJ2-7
CAISEQGSLGEQYF
TGTGCCATCAGTGAACAGGGGTCCCTCGGTGAGCAGTACTTC
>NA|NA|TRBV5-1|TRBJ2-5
CASTHVEGAAGETQYF
TGCGCCAGCACTCATGTGGAAGGGGCCGCGGGAGAGACCCAGTACTTC
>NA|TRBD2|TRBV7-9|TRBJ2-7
CASSQSGSGRNEQYF
TGTGCCAGCAGCCAATCCGGTAGCGGGAGGAACGAGCAGTACTTC
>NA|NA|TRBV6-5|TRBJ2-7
CASSYSFEQYF
TGTGCCAGCAGTTACTCGTTCGAGCAGTACTTC
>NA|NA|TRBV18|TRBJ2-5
CASSLSTGLLVVPSQETQYF
TGTGCCAGCTCACTGTCTACAGGGTTGCTGGTGGTGCCGTCCCAAGAGACCCAGTACTTC
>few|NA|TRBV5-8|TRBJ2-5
CASSLVFFGTTETQYF
TGTGCCAGCAGCTTGGTTTTTTTCGGGACGACGGAGACCCAGTACTTC
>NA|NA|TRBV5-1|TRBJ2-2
CASRPASNTGELFF
TGCGCCAGCAGACCGGCCTCAAACACCGGGGAGCTGTTTTTT
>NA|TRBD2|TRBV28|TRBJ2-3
CASLLAGDTDTQYF
TGTGCCAGCTTATTAGCGGGGGACACAGATACGCAGTATTTT
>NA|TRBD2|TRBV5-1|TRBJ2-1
CASSWGLAGEGEQFF
TGCGCCAGCAGCTGGGGACTAGCGGGAGAAGGGGAGCAGTTCTTC